This TCR beta chain was obtained from a study of blood T cell repertoires in COVID-19. The germline V gene encodes CDR1 MNHEY and CDR2 SMNVEV (reference sequence). Between the trimmed V and J ends, which lost 4 bases and 1 base, there was a span of 8 bases. The CDR3 has 14 residues. Authors' processing steps: Amplified reference gene primers provided the basis for estimating nucleated cell counts. Produced via immunoSEQ multiplex PCR; TCRdb's table is partial and in-frame only. V and J calls and clone size are given by that table; D and trimming were obtained from the DNA. The sample carries about 260,000 clones, approximately 92% recorded once.

This receptor was obtained from a person under 35 with COVID-19, enrolled during active disease. Sequencing was done on a sample of peripheral blood. The chain uses TRBV27 and TRBJ1-5; D not certain. This CDR3 is CASSSPGSNQPQHF. CDR3 nucleotides: TGTGCCAGCAGTTCTCCGGGGAGCAATCAGCCCCAGCATTTT.